This TCR beta chain was recovered during a study of OX40 agonist ivuxolimab in advanced cancers. The length of the CDR3 is 13 residues. Germline assignment: CDR1 SGHVS and CDR2 FQNEAQ. Trimming at V came to 5 bases and at J to 4 bases, leaving 5 bases not matched to a gene. Overall study findings and caveats: At 0.1 to 3.0 mg/kg, CD4+ and CD8+ blood T cells expanded clonally by week 6. Some nonresponders also had low normalized T-cell clonal expansion.

Data came from immunoSEQ multiplex PCR; TCRdb stores just in-frame clones and leaves some out. The sample records about 80,000 clones, 90% to 95% being singletons. Concerning this clone: Its antigen is currently unknown.

This clonotype was obtained from an adult with an advanced solid tumor such as melanoma, head and neck, liver or kidney cancer. The chain employs TRBV7-8 and TRBJ2-7, with 7 nucleotides matching TRBD2. This material consisted of CD4+ or CD8+ T cells sorted from blood, taken in a trial of the OX40 agonist ivuxolimab. The CDR3 region is CASSPGTKYEQYF. In DNA form, the CDR3 reads TGTGCCAGCAGCCCCGGGACTAAGTACGAGCAGTACTTC.